This passage covers 26 T cell receptor beta chains from one sample sequenced in a study of radiotherapy plus CTLA-4 blockade in lung cancer. The data were produced by immunoSEQ multiplex PCR, yet TCRdb's version contains in-frame clones alone and is incomplete. The table records 65,000 to 95,000 clones, approximately 86% of them present only once. This material consisted of peripheral blood, taken from a patient treated with radiotherapy plus ipilimumab. The source is a human donor with non-small cell lung cancer who had stable disease on radiotherapy plus ipilimumab.

This clone has only one observation. The chain links TRBV19 to TRBJ1-6; D is uncertain. Germline lookup yields CDR1 LNHDA and CDR2 SQIVND (reference sequence). Trimming left V 7 bases short and J 9 bases short, with 13 bases between. The CDR3 covers 13 residues. The CDR3 nucleotides are TGTGCCAGTACAGCAACACCGGGTTCACCCCTCCACTTT. Protein sequence: CASTATPGSPLHF.

The chain carries TRBV6-5 and TRBJ2-7, with D perhaps TRBD1 or TRBD2 (5 bases each). The CDR3 covers 15 residues. With 5 bases removed from V and 0 bases from J, the gap between germline ends came to 14 bases. Germline V gene sequence: CDR1 MNHEY, CDR2 SVGAGI. The CDR3 region is CASSRNRDRSYEQYF. CDR3 nucleotide sequence: TGTGCCAGCAGTAGGAACCGGGACCGCTCCTACGAGCAGTACTTC.

This clone was seen only a few times. The chain combines TRBV27 with TRBJ2-7; no definite D call. CDR3 length equals 13 residues. V lost 0 bases and J 6 bases, leaving 9 bases between the germline ends. Germline V CDR1 and CDR2: MNHEY, SMNVEV (reference sequence). The CDR3: CASSLSPGAEQYF. The DNA for the CDR3 is TGTGCCAGCAGTTTATCCCCAGGAGCCGAGCAGTACTTC.

V usage is TRBV6-6 and J usage is TRBJ1-4, with D perhaps matching TRBD1 (5 bases). This CDR3 spans 16 amino acids. V gave up 6 bases and J gave up 10 bases, with 24 bases separating them. Germline CDR1 is MNHNY and CDR2 is SVGAGI (reference sequence). CDR3 nucleotide sequence: TGTGCCAGCAGCACAACCGCGGGGGGAGAGAAGGGAAAACTGTTTTTT. Protein product: CASSTTAGGEKGKLFF.

The rearrangement joins TRBV29-1 to TRBJ2-7; TRBD1 might be the D (5 bases). Germline V gene lookup returns CDR1 SQVTM and CDR2 ANQGSEA. V lost 4 bases and J 2 bases, leaving 9 bases between the germline ends. The CDR3 runs 12 residues. The CDR3 loop reads CSVGGGTYEQYF. For the CDR3, the DNA is TGCAGCGTTGGGGGCGGAACCTACGAGCAGTACTTC.

This sequence joins TRBV7-3 and TRBJ2-7, with 8 positions matching TRBD1. The CDR3 sequence is 15 residues long. V lost 5 bases, J lost 2 bases, and 8 bases stayed unmatched. The germline CDR1 and CDR2 sequences are SGHTA and FQGTGA. As DNA, the CDR3 is TGTGCCAGCAGCCTCGGACAGGGACCCACCTACGAGCAGTACTTC. Translated: CASSLGQGPTYEQYF.

This clone was counted between two and nine times. The chain links TRBV6-5 to TRBJ2-2; the D gene is possibly TRBD1 (5 bases). CDR3 length equals 14 residues. CDR1 is MNHEY, CDR2 SVGAGI, per germline. V lost 2 bases and J lost 6, with 10 bases in between. CDR3 in DNA: TGTGCCAGCAGTTACGAAGGGGTATCCGGGGAGCTGTTTTTT. This translates into CASSYEGVSGELFF.

This chain links TRBV28 with TRBJ2-3; a possible D gene is TRBD2 (6 bases). CDR3 size: 13 residues. V lost 9 bases and J 5 bases, leaving 15 bases between the germline ends. Germline-derived CDR1 and CDR2 are MDHEN and SYDVKM. The DNA of the CDR3 is TGTGCCAGTAGTAGCGGTTCAAAAGATACGCAGTATTTT. It yields the protein CASSSGSKDTQYF.

This chain connects TRBV6-1 to TRBJ1-1; no clear D. The CDR3 is 15 amino acids. Germline V CDR1 and CDR2: MNHNS, SASEGT. Trimming removed 0 bases from V and 1 base from J, with 9 bases in between. CDR3 region: CASSEARRGNTEAFF. For the CDR3, the DNA is TGTGCCAGCAGTGAAGCGCGGCGGGGGAACACTGAAGCTTTCTTT.

This chain links TRBV10-3 with TRBJ2-2, with D maybe TRBD1 (5 bases). Germline V gene lookup returns CDR1 ENHRY and CDR2 SYGVKD. V lost 3 bases and J lost 7, with 6 bases in between. This CDR3 comprises 12 residues. In DNA form, the CDR3 reads TGTGCCATCAGTGAAAGGGGCGGGGAGCTGTTTTTT. Translated, it gives CAISERGGELFF.

This clone was detected only once. This sequence joins TRBV29-1 and TRBJ2-1, with 16 nucleotides matching TRBD2. The germline gives CDR1 SQVTM, CDR2 ANQGSEA. V lost 5 bases to trimming and J lost 9 bases; unmatched junction nucleotides: 7. The CDR3 loop spans 15 amino acids. This CDR3 reads CSVQGGLAGGREQFF. The CDR3 nucleotides are TGCAGCGTTCAAGGGGGACTAGCGGGAGGGCGTGAGCAGTTCTTC.

This clone showed up just a few times. This sequence joins TRBV10-2 and TRBJ2-7; the D call may be TRBD1 or TRBD2 (5 bases each). This CDR3 is built from 10 residues. CDR1 is WSHSY and CDR2 is SAAADI in the germline V gene. V was pared by 7 bases and J by 7 bases, with 8 bases between. The CDR3, as DNA: TGCGCCAGCATGGGGGTAGAGCAGTACTTC. As protein: CASMGVEQYF.

In this sample, this clone turned up once. The chain has TRBV30 and TRBJ2-4; D gene ambiguous. CDR1 and CDR2 from the germline V gene are GTSNPN and SVGIG (reference sequence). Trimming cost V 3 bases and J 0 bases, with 15 bases left between them. This CDR3 has 16 residues. The CDR3 coding sequence is TGTGCCTGGAGCGGGCCTACATTACTAGCCAAAAACATTCAGTACTTC. Encoded protein: CAWSGPTLLAKNIQYF.

The chain uses TRBV14 and TRBJ2-5; the D is unclear. The CDR3 totals 12 residues. Germline V CDR1 and CDR2: SGHDN, FVKESK. Trimming removed 4 bases at V and 2 bases at J, with 5 bases between. The CDR3 nucleotides are TGTGCCAGCAGCCCAGCTCAAGAGACCCAGTACTTC. The encoded protein is CASSPAQETQYF.

This clone was picked up a small number of times. CDR3 in DNA: TGTGCCAGCAGCACCGGGACTAGCGTCTATGAGCAGTTCTTC. Amino acids: CASSTGTSVYEQFF. This chain links TRBV11-3 with TRBJ2-1; 10 positions agree with TRBD2. V dropped 5 bases and J dropped 8; count of bases not matched to a gene: 6. The CDR3 runs to 14 residues. The germline V gene encodes CDR1 SGHNT and CDR2 YENEEA.

The chain links TRBV27 to TRBJ2-1; 7 bases align to TRBD1. In germline, CDR1 is MNHEY, CDR2 SMNVEV (reference sequence). V shed 8 bases, J shed 3 bases, and the junction held 7 bases outside the gene matches. The CDR3 loop spans 14 amino acids. CDR3 residues: CASSPGTVYNEQFF. CDR3 in DNA: TGTGCCAGCTCCCCCGGGACAGTCTACAATGAGCAGTTCTTC.

This chain joins TRBV9 and TRBJ2-6; D tentatively reads TRBD1 or TRBD2 (5 bases each). CDR1 is SGDLS, CDR2 YYNGEE, per germline. The CDR3 contains 16 residues. Trimming stripped 2 bases from V and 4 bases from J, with 13 bases between. The CDR3 here is CASSVWGAGGANVLTF. The CDR3 DNA reads TGTGCCAGCAGCGTTTGGGGCGCGGGCGGGGCCAACGTCCTGACTTTC.

The gene calls are TRBV7-6 and TRBJ1-2; maybe TRBD1 (5 bases). Deletions cut 5 bases from V and 5 bases from J, with 12 bases between. The CDR3 sequence is 13 residues long. The germline CDR1 and CDR2 sequences are SGHVS and FNYEAQ. Written as DNA, the CDR3 is TGTGCCAGCAGCGGGGCTGCGGGGTATGGCTACACCTTC. This gives the protein CASSGAAGYGYTF. The full variable domain, rest sourced from reference TRBV7-6 and TRBJ1-2, is GAGVSQSPRYKVTKRGQDVALRCDPISGHVSLYWYRQALGQGPEFLTYFNYEAQQDKSGLPNDRFSAERPEGSISTLTIQRTEQRDSAMYRCASSGAAGYGYTFGSGTRLTVV.

This chain connects TRBV2 to TRBJ2-5, with D uncertain. Germline CDR1 reads SNHLY; CDR2 reads FYNNEI. Trimming removed 7 bases at V and 1 base at J, with 16 bases between. The CDR3 runs to 15 residues. CDR3 sequence: CASTSPREFQETQYF. The CDR3 DNA is TGTGCCAGCACCTCCCCCCGCGAGTTCCAAGAGACCCAGTACTTC.

J is TRBJ2-5 and V is TRBV10-2, with D perhaps matching TRBD1 (5 bases). In germline, CDR1 is WSHSY, CDR2 SAAADI. Trimming took 7 bases from V and 4 from J, leaving 13 bases between them. The CDR3 consists of 13 residues. The CDR3 DNA reads TGCGCCAGCAAGGTGGCAGGGCCAGAGACCCAGTACTTC. Translated: CASKVAGPETQYF.

This sequence joins TRBV4-1 and TRBJ1-5; maybe TRBD1 (5 bases). Germline V gives CDR1 MGHRA, CDR2 YSYEKL. V lost 0 bases, J lost 3 bases, and 12 bases lay in between. The CDR3 sequence is 16 residues long. CDR3 sequence (DNA): TGCGCCAGCAGCCAAGATACCGGCAGGGACAATCAGCCCCAGCATTTT. Protein: CASSQDTGRDNQPQHF.

V is TRBV6-5 and J is TRBJ2-1; D uncertain. Trimming removed 5 bases at V and 0 bases at J, with 11 bases between. The germline V gene has CDR1 MNHEY and CDR2 SVGAGI. CDR3 length: 15 amino acids. The CDR3 DNA follows: TGTGCCAGCAGTACGGACCGTAGCTCCTACAATGAGCAGTTCTTC. It is translated as CASSTDRSSYNEQFF.

This clone was seen just once. The V and J genes are TRBV9 and TRBJ1-1; a possible D gene is TRBD1 (6 bases). The CDR3 is 16 amino acids. The V gene's germline CDR1 is SGDLS and CDR2 YYNGEE. The V end was cut by 0 bases, the J end by 1 base, with 13 bases between. The CDR3 nucleotides read TGTGCCAGCAGCGTAGAAGGACAGCCGGGGAACACTGAAGCTTTCTTT. Translating it yields CASSVEGQPGNTEAFF.

As regards this clone: The same CDR3 also results from other DNA sequences found in this sample. The chain uses TRBV18 and TRBJ1-4, with TRBD1 identical over 7 bases. The CDR3 consists of 13 residues. The germline gives CDR1 KGHSH, CDR2 LQKENI. V was clipped by 3 bases and J by 5 bases; unmatched bases: 0. The CDR3 DNA reads TGTGCCAGCTCACCGGGACAGAATGAAAAACTGTTTTTT. Protein sequence: CASSPGQNEKLFF.

The chain recombines TRBV27 with TRBJ2-1; D is possibly TRBD2 (6 bases). The length of the CDR3 is 15 residues. Germline V gene data show CDR1 as MNHEY and CDR2 as SMNVEV (reference sequence). V lost 2 bases, J lost 3 bases, and 11 bases lay in between. CDR3 residues: CASSLEGTYYNEQFF. CDR3 nucleotide sequence: TGTGCCAGCAGTTTAGAGGGGACTTACTACAATGAGCAGTTCTTC.

There are a few counts of this clone. The chain links TRBV6-5 to TRBJ1-2, with a possible D match to TRBD1 (5 bases). The length of the CDR3 is 13 residues. The V gene's germline CDR1 is MNHEY and CDR2 SVGAGI. V was shortened by 4 bases and J by 5 bases, with 11 bases between the two germline ends. CDR3 DNA sequence: TGTGCCAGCAGTTGGGGCAGGGAGTATGGCTACACCTTC. As protein: CASSWGREYGYTF.